These T cell receptor beta chains were read from a single sample in a study of identical twins. TCRdb used MiXCR to reprocess the 5' RACE reads, holding one entry per CDR3 protein. Of roughly 470,000 distinct CDR3 sequences detected, approximately 14% appear once; the ten largest clones hold 0.98%. These same records also appear under a second study, on yellow fever vaccine responses in identical twins.

The specimen was CD4+ T cells sorted from blood. These receptors were collected from a woman younger than 35 in good health. CDR3s include the opening cysteine and the closing phenylalanine or tryptophan. Fields, in order: D gene, V gene, J gene, clone size, CDR3 DNA, CDR3 protein. D genes are given only for firm matches. Not all rows give a size; the values are once, few, many and, for expanded clones, a class.

TRBD2	TRBV12-5	TRBJ2-5	many	TGTGCTAGTGTGGCTAGCGGGAGAGGGGAGACCCAGTACTTC	CASVASGRGETQYF
-	TRBV7-8	TRBJ2-7	few	TGTGCCAGCATACCGGGGCGCGGGGCGTCCTACGAGCAGTACTTC	CASIPGRGASYEQYF
-	TRBV7-2	TRBJ2-3	many	TGTGCCAGCAGCTCTACTCGAAAAAGCACAGATACGCAGTATTTT	CASSSTRKSTDTQYF
-	TRBV27	TRBJ2-6	few	TGTGCCAGCAGTTTAAGGGGCCTGAGCTCTGGGGCCAACGTCCTGACTTTC	CASSLRGLSSGANVLTF
-	TRBV28	TRBJ2-3	-	TGTGCCAGCAGTTTAAGGCGGGCCGGCCCCAGCACAGATACGCAGTATTTT	CASSLRRAGPSTDTQYF
-	TRBV15	TRBJ2-5	few	TGTGCCACCAGCACCAGCGGGTTGGAGGGGGAGACCCAGTACTTC	CATSTSGLEGETQYF
TRBD2	TRBV5-6	TRBJ2-1	few	TGTGCCAACAGCTTGGGACTAAGCTCCTACAATGAGCAGTTCTTC	CANSLGLSSYNEQFF
-	TRBV12-3/TRBV12-4	TRBJ2-7	few	TGTGCCAGCAGGCGGGACAGTGCCTACGAGCAGTACTTC	CASRRDSAYEQYF
TRBD2	TRBV20-1	TRBJ2-4	few	TGCAGTGCTATTAACTTGCGGGAGTTTCAGTACTTC	CSAINLREFQYF
-	TRBV19	TRBJ1-5	few	TGTGCCAGTAGTACTGACCACACCGAATTTCAGCCCCAGCATTTT	CASSTDHTEFQPQHF
-	TRBV5-5	TRBJ2-3	few	TGTGCCAGCAGCTTGGCGCGGGCCACAGATACGCAGTATTTT	CASSLARATDTQYF
TRBD2	TRBV20-1	TRBJ2-3	-	TGCTGTGCTAGAGATCGACGACTAGCGGGAGGGCCGGATACGCAGTATTTT	CCARDRRLAGGPDTQYF
-	TRBV4-1	TRBJ2-2	-	TGCGCCAGCAGCCAAATAGGCGGGGCGGGATTTGGGGAGCTGTTTTTT	CASSQIGGAGFGELFF
TRBD2	TRBV20-1	TRBJ2-3	few	TGCAGTGCTCCGGACTTGCGGGGGGCAGGCACAGATACGCAGTATTTT	CSAPDLRGAGTDTQYF
-	TRBV5-1	TRBJ2-2	many	TGCGCCAGCAGCTTGTTCGGGGGGCTTTCCACCGGGGAGCTGTTTTTT	CASSLFGGLSTGELFF
-	TRBV29-1	TRBJ2-2	-	TGCAGCGCCCAATGGAGGTACACCGGGGAGCTGTTTTTT	CSAQWRYTGELFF
-	TRBV11-2	TRBJ2-3	-	TGTGCCAGCAGCCCCGGACAGATTTCCACAGATACGCAGTATTTT	CASSPGQISTDTQYF
TRBD2	TRBV20-1	TRBJ2-7	few	TGCAGTGCTAGCGCAATAGCGGGAAACTACGAGCAGTACTTC	CSASAIAGNYEQYF
-	TRBV28	TRBJ2-1	few	TGTGCCAGCAGTTTACCCCTAGGGGGGGGGCATGAGCAGTTCTTC	CASSLPLGGGHEQFF
TRBD1	TRBV5-4	TRBJ2-5	-	TGTGCCAGCAGCGCCGCCGGGACAGGGGTATTTGGGACCCAGTACTTC	CASSAAGTGVFGTQYF
-	TRBV6-5	TRBJ1-5	-	TGTGCCAGCAGTTACGACAGGTTTAAGCCCCAGCATTTT	CASSYDRFKPQHF
TRBD1	TRBV12-3/TRBV12-4	TRBJ1-2	few	TGTGCCAGCAGTTTAAAGACAGGGGGCTCCTATGGCTACACCTTC	CASSLKTGGSYGYTF
-	TRBV5-1	TRBJ2-3	many	TGCGCCAGCAGCTTGGGACATCACCTCGGCAGCACAGATACGCAGTATTTT	CASSLGHHLGSTDTQYF
-	TRBV7-9	TRBJ2-2	few	TGTGCCAGCAGCTCCCCCCCTCGGGGCTCCACCGGGGAGCTGTTTTTT	CASSSPPRGSTGELFF
-	TRBV7-9	TRBJ2-5	many	TGTGCCAGCAGCTTAGACACCACAGGGTTCGAGACCCAGTACTTC	CASSLDTTGFETQYF
-	TRBV12-3/TRBV12-4	TRBJ1-5	few	TGTGCCAGCAGTTTTGGTAGAAATCAGCCCCAGCATTTT	CASSFGRNQPQHF
TRBD1	TRBV12-3/TRBV12-4	TRBJ1-1	many	TGTGCCAGCAGTTTCGGACAGGGGCTGAACACTGAAGCTTTCTTT	CASSFGQGLNTEAFF
-	TRBV7-2	TRBJ2-1	-	TGTGCCAGCAGCTTTTCCGGGAGTGGTTTTAGGTACGAGCAGTTCTTC	CASSFSGSGFRYEQFF
TRBD1	TRBV20-1	TRBJ1-6	few	TGCAGTGCCTCGACGGGACAGGGTAATTCACCCCTCCACTTT	CSASTGQGNSPLHF
-	TRBV5-1	TRBJ2-5	few	TGCGCCAGCAGCTTGTCCCTAGCGCAAGAGACCCAGTACTTC	CASSLSLAQETQYF
-	TRBV3-1	TRBJ2-7	few	TGTGCCAGCAGCAATCGGGGAGGCTACGAGCAGTACTTC	CASSNRGGYEQYF
-	TRBV29-1	TRBJ2-5	few	TGCAGCGTTGGGCCCGCCGAAGAGACCCAGTACTTC	CSVGPAEETQYF
-	TRBV7-2	TRBJ1-1	-	TGTGCCAGCAGCTTAGGTTTATTGCTTACTGAAGCTTTCTTT	CASSLGLLLTEAFF
-	TRBV5-1	TRBJ2-3	many	TGCGCCAGCAGCTTGCAAAGAAACACAGATACGCAGTATTTT	CASSLQRNTDTQYF
-	TRBV24-1	TRBJ2-3	-	TGTGCCACCAGTGATTTGCAATCGGGCCGGACTAGCACAGATACGCAGTATTTT	CATSDLQSGRTSTDTQYF